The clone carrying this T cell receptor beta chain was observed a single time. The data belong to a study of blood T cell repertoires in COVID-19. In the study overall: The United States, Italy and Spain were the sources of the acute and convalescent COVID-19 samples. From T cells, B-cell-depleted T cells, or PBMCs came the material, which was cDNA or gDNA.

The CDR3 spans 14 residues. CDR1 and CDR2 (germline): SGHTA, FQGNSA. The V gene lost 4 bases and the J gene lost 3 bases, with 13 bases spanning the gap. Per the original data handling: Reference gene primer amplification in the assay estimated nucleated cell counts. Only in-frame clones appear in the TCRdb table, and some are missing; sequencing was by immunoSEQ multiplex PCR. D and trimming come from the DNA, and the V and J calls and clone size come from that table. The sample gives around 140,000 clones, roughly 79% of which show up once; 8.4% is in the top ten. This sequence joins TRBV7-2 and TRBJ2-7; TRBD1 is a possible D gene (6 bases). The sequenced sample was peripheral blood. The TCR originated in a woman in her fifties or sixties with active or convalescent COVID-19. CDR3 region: CASSYEQGNYEQYF. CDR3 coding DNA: TGTGCCAGCAGCTATGAACAGGGAAACTACGAGCAGTACTTC.